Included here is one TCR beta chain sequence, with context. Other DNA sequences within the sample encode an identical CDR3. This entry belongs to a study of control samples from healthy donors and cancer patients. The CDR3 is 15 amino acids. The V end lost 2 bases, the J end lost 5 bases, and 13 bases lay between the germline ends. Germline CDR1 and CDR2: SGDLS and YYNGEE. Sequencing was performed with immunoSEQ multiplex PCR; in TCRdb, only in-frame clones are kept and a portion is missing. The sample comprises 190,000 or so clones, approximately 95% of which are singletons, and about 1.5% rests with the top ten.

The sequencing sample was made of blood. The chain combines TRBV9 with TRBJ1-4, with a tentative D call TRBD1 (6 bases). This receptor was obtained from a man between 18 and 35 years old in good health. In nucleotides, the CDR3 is TGTGCCAGCAGCGTCTACGGGGGGGCCAATGAAAAACTGTTTTTT. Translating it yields CASSVYGGANEKLFF.